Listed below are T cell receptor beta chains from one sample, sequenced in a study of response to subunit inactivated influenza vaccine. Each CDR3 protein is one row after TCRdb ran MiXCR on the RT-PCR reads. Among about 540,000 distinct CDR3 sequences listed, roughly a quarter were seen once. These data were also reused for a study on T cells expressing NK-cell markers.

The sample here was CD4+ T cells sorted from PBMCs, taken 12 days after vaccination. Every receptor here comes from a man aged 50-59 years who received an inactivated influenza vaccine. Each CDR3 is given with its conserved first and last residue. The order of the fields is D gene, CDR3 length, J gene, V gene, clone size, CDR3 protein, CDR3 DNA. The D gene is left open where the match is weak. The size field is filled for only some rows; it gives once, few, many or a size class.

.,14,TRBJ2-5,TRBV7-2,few,CASSPVGVLETQYF,TGTGCCAGCAGCCCCGTGGGGGTTTTGGAGACCCAGTACTTC
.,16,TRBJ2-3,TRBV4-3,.,CASSQDLHRVGDTQYF,TGCGCCAGCAGCCAAGATCTTCACAGGGTGGGAGATACGCAGTATTTT
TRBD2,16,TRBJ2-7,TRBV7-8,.,CASSSGGTSSNYEQYF,TGTGCCAGCAGCTCAGGGGGGACTAGCAGTAACTACGAGCAGTACTTC
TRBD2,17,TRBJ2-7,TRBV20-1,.,CSARVKGRTSESYEQYF,TGCAGTGCTAGAGTAAAGGGACGGACTAGCGAATCCTACGAGCAGTACTTC
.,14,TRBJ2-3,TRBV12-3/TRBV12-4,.,CASISGTITDTQYF,TGTGCCAGCATCTCGGGGACAATCACAGATACGCAGTATTTT
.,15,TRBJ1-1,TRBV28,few,CASSPYFTGNTEAFF,TGTGCCAGCAGTCCCTACTTTACAGGGAACACTGAAGCTTTCTTT
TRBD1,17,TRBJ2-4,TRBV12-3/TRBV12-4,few,CASSPQGALGAKNIQYF,TGTGCCAGCAGTCCACAGGGGGCGCTTGGGGCCAAAAACATTCAGTACTTC
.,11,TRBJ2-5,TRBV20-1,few,CSASMALTQYF,TGCAGTGCTAGTATGGCCCTTACCCAGTACTTC
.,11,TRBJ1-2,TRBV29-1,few,CSVEKGSTYTF,TGCAGCGTTGAAAAAGGCTCTACCTACACCTTC
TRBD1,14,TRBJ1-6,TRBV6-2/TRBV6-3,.,CASSYSGTVSPLHF,TGTGCCAGCAGTTACTCGGGGACAGTTTCACCCCTCCACTTT
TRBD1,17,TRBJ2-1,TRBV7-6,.,CASSLSRTGSRFNEQFF,TGTGCCAGCAGCTTGAGCCGGACAGGCAGCCGGTTTAATGAGCAGTTCTTC
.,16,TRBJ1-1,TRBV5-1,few,CASSLFLAGLNTEAFF,TGCGCCAGCAGCTTGTTTTTGGCCGGGTTGAACACTGAAGCTTTCTTT
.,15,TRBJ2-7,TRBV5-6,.,CASSLVGQAPYEQYF,TGTGCCAGCAGCTTGGTGGGGCAGGCCCCCTACGAGCAGTACTTC
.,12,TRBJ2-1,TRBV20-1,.,CSARGQNNEQFF,TGCAGTGCCAGAGGGCAGAACAATGAGCAGTTCTTC
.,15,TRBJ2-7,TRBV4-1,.,CASSPLPQGPYEQYF,TGCGCCAGCAGCCCCCTCCCACAGGGACCCTACGAGCAGTACTTC
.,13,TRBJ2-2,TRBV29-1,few,CSVGSGGAGELFF,TGCAGCGTTGGCTCAGGGGGGGCCGGGGAGCTGTTTTTT
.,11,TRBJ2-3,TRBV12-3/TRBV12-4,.,CASSPSTTQYF,TGTGCCAGCAGCCCGTCGACTACGCAGTATTTT
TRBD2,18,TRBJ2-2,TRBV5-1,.,CASSSGLAGAENTGELFF,TGCGCCAGCAGCTCGGGACTAGCGGGGGCCGAGAACACCGGGGAGCTGTTTTTT
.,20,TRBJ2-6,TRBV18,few,CASSLTNPGRGSSGANVLTF,TGTGCCAGCTCTCTGACTAATCCGGGACGGGGGAGCTCTGGGGCCAACGTCCTGACTTTC
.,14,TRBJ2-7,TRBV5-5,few,CASSFMGGSYEQYF,TGTGCCAGCAGCTTTATGGGAGGCTCCTACGAGCAGTACTTC
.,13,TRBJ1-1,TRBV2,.,CASSKTENTEAFF,TGTGCCAGCAGTAAGACAGAGAACACTGAAGCTTTCTTT
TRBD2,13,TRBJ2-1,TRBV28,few,CATAREGRDEQFF,TGTGCCACGGCCCGGGAGGGCCGGGATGAGCAGTTCTTC